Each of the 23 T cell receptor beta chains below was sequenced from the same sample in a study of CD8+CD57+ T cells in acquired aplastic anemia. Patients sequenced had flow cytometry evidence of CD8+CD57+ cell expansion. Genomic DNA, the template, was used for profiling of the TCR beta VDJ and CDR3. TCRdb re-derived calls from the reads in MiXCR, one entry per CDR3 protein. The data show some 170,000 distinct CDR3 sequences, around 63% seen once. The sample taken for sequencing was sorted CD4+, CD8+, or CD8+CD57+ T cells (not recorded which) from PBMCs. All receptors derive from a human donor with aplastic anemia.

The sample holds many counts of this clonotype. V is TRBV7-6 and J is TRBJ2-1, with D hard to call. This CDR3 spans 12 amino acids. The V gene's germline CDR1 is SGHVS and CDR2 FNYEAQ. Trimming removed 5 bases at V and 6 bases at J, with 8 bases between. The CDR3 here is CASSQATNEQFF. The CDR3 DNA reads TGTGCCAGCAGCCAGGCGACCAATGAGCAGTTCTTC.

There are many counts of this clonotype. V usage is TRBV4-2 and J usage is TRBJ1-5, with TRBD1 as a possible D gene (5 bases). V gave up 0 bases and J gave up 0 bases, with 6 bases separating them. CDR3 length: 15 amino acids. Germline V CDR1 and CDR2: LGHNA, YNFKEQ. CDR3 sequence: CASSQETGSNQPQHF. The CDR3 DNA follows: TGTGCCAGCAGCCAAGAAACAGGTAGCAATCAGCCCCAGCATTTT.

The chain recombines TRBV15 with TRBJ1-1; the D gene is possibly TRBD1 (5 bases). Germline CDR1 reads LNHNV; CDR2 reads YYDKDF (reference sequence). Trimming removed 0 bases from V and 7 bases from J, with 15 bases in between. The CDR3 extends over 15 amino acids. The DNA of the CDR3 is TGTGCCACCAGCAGAGATCCCCGACAGAGTCTTGAAGCTTTCTTT. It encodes CATSRDPRQSLEAFF.

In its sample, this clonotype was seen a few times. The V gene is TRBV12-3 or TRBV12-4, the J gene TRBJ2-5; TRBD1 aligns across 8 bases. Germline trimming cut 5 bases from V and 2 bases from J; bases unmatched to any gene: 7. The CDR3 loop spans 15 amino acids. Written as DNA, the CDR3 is TGTGCCAGCAGTCCACGACAGGGGTGGCAAGAGACCCAGTACTTC. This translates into CASSPRQGWQETQYF.

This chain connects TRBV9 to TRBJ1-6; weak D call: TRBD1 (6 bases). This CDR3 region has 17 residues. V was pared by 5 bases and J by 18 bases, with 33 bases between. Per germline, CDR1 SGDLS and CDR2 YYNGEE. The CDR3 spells CASRRSAGAWVRSSSHF. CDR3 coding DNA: TGTGCCAGCAGGCGTAGCGCGGGGGCATGGGTTCGTTCAAGTAGCCACTTT.

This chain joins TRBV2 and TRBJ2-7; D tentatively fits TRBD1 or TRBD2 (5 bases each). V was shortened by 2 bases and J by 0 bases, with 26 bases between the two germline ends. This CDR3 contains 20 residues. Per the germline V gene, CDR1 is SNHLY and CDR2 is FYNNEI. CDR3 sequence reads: CASSEHWPGAAQRASYEQYF. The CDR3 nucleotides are TGTGCCAGCAGTGAACACTGGCCTGGGGCGGCCCAGAGGGCCTCCTACGAGCAGTACTTC.

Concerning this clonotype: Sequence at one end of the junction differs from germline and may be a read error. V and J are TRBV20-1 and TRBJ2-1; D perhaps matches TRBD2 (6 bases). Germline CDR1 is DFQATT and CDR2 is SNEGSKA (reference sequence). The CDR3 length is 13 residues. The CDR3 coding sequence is TGCAGTGCGGGCGGGGCCGCGTACAATGAGCAGCTCTTC. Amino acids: CSAGGAAYNEQLF.

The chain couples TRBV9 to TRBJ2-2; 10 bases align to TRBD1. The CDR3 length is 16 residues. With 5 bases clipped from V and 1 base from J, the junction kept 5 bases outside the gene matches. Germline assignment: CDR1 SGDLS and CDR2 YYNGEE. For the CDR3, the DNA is TGTGCCAGCAGACACGGGACAGGGGAGAACACCGGGGAGCTGTTTTTT. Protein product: CASRHGTGENTGELFF.

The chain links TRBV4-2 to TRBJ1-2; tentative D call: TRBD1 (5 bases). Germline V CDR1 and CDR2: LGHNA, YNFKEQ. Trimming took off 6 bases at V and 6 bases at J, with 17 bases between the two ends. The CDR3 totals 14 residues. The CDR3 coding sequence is TGTGCCAGCAGTTTAGGGGCAGGGAGGGATGGCTACACCTTC. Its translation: CASSLGAGRDGYTF.

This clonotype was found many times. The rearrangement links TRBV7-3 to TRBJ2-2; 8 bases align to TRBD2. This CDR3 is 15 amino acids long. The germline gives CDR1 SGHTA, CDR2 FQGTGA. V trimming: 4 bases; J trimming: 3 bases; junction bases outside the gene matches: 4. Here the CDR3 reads CASSSPGLDTGELFF. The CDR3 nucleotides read TGTGCCAGCAGCTCTCCGGGACTAGACACCGGGGAGCTGTTTTTT.

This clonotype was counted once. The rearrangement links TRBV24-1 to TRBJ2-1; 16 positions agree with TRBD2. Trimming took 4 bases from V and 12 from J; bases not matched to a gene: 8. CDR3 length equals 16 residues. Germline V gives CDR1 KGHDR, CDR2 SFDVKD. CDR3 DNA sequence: TGTGCCACCAGTGAATCCGGGACTAGCGGGAGGGCGGCGCAGTTCTTC. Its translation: CATSESGTSGRAAQFF.

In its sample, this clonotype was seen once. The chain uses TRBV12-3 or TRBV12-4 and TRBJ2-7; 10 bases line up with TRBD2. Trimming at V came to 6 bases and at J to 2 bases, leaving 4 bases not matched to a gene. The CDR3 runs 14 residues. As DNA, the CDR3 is TGTGCCAGCAGCCCCAGCGGGAGGGCCTACGAGCAGTACTTC. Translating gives CASSPSGRAYEQYF.

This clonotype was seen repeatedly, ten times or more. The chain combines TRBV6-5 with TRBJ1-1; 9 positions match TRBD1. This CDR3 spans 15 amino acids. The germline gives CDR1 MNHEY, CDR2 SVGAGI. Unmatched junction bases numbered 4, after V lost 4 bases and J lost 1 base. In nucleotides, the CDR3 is TGTGCCAGCAGTTTACAGGGGGCGTGGAACACTGAAGCTTTCTTT. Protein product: CASSLQGAWNTEAFF.

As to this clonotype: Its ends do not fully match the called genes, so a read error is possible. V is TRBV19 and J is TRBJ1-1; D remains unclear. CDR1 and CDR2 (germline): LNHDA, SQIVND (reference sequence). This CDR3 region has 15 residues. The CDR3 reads CASSTPFDRSTEAFF. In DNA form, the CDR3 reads TGTGCCAGCAGTACCCCCTTTGACCGGAGCACTGAAGCTTTCTTT.

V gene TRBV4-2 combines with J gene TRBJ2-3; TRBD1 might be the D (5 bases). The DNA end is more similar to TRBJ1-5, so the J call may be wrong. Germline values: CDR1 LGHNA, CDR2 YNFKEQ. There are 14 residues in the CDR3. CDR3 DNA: TGTGCCAGCAGACCGAGCGGGACTACAGATACGCAGCATTTT. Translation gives CASRPSGTTDTQHF.

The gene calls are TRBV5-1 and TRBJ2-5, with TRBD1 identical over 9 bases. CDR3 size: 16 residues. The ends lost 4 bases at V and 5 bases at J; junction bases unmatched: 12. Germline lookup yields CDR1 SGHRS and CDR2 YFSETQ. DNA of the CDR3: TGCGCCAGCAGCCGGCGGGACAGGGTGTTGGGGGAGACCCAGTACTTC. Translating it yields CASSRRDRVLGETQYF.

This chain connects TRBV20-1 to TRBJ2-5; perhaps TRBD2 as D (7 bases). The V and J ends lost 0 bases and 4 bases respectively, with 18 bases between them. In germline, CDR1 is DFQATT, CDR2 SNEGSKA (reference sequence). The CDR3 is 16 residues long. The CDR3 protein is CSARDLGGHFLETQYF. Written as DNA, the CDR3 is TGCAGTGCTAGAGATTTGGGGGGGCACTTTTTAGAGACCCAGTACTTC.

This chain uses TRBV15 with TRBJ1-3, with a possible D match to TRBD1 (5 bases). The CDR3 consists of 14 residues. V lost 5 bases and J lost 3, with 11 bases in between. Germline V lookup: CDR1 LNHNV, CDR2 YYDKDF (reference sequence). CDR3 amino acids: CATSGGVSGNTIYF. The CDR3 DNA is TGTGCCACCAGCGGGGGGGTTAGTGGAAACACCATATATTTT.

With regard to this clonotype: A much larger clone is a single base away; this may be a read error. CDR3 amino acids: CASSTHPGTIPTGELFF. The CDR3 nucleotides are TGTGCCAGCAGCACGCATCCCGGGACAATCCCCACCGGGGAGCTGTTTTTT. The chain combines TRBV13 with TRBJ2-2, with D perhaps matching TRBD1 (6 bases). Trimming removed 5 bases from V and 4 bases from J, with 20 bases in between. The CDR3 has 17 amino acids. Germline CDR1 is PRHDT and CDR2 is FYEKMQ (reference sequence).

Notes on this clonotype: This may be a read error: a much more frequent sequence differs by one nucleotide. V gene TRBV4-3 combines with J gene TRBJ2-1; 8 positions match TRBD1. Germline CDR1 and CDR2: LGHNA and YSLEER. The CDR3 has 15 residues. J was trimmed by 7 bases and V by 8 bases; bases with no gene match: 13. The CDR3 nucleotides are TGCGCCAGCGCACAGACGGGACAGGTGATGAATGAGCAGTTCTTC. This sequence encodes CASAQTGQVMNEQFF.

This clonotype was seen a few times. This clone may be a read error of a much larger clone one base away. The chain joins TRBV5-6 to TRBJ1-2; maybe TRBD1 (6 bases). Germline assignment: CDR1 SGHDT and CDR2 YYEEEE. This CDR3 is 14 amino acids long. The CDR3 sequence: CASSFSQGGGGCTF. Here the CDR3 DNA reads TGTGCCAGCAGCTTCTCACAGGGCGGGGGTGGCTGCACCTTC.

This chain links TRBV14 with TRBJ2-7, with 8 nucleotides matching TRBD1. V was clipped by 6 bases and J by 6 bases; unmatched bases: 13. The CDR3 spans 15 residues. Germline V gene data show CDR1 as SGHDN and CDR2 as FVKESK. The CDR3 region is CASSRGQAAKGEQYF. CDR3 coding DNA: TGTGCCAGCAGTAGGGGACAGGCGGCGAAGGGCGAGCAGTACTTC.

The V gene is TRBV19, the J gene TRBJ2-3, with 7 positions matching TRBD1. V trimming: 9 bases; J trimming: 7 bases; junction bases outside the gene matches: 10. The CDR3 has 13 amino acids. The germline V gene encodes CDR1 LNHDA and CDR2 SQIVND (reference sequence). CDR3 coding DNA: TGTGCCAGCGCCGGGACAGCTTTACATACGCAGTATTTT. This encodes CASAGTALHTQYF.